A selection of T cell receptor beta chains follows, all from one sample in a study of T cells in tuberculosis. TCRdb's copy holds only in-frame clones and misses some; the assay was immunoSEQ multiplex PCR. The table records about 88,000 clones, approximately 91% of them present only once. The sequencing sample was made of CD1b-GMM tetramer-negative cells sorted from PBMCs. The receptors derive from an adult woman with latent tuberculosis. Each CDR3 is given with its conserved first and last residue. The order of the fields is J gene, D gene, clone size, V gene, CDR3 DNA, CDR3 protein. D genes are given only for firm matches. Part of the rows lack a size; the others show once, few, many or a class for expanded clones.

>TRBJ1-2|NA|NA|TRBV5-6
TGTGCCAGCAGCTTTACAGATTCCGGCTACACCTTC
CASSFTDSGYTF
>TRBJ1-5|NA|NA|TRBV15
TGTGCCACCAGCAGAGTGGACAGCCACCCCAATCAGCCCCAGCATTTT
CATSRVDSHPNQPQHF
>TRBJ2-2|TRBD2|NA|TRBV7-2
TGTGCCAGCGGACCTTGGGGCGGGGGCACCGGGGAGCTGTTTTTT
CASGPWGGGTGELFF
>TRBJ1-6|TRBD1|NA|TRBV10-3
TGTGCCATCAGCGGACAGGGGGCGGATTCACCCCTCCACTTT
CAISGQGADSPLHF
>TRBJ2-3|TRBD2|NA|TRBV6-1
TGTGCCAGCAGTGTAACTAGCGGGGGGCACACAGATACGCAGTATTTT
CASSVTSGGHTDTQYF
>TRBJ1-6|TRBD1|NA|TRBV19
TGTGCCAGTAGTGACAGGGGCTCCTATAATTCACCCCTCCACTTT
CASSDRGSYNSPLHF
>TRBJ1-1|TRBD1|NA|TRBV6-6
TGTGCCAGTGGCCAGGACAGGGTTAACACTGAAGCTTTCTTT
CASGQDRVNTEAFF
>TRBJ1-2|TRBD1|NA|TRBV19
TGTGCCAGTAGTATCGGAGGGACAGGCGGAAACTATGGCTACACCTTC
CASSIGGTGGNYGYTF
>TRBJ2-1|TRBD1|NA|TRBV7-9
TGTGCCAGCAGCTCGACAGGGGTAGATGAGCAGTTCTTC
CASSSTGVDEQFF
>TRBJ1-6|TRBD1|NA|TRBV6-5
TGTGCCAGCACCCATGGTAAGGGGGCTAATTCACCCCTCCACTTT
CASTHGKGANSPLHF
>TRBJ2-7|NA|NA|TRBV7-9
TGTGCCAGCGGAGGGGACTCCTACGAGCAGTACTTC
CASGGDSYEQYF
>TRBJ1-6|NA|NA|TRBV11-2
TGTGCCAGCAGCCTCATGGACGGGGAATATTCACCCCTCCACTTT
CASSLMDGEYSPLHF
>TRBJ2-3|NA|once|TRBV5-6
TGTGCCAGCAGCTTTAGAGGGAGTCCGGGCACAGATACGCAGTATTTT
CASSFRGSPGTDTQYF
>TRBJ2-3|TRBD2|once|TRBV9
TGTGCCAGCAAAAGATCGGGACTATCCACCACAGATACGCAGTATTTT
CASKRSGLSTTDTQYF
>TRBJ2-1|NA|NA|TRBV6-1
TGTGCCAGCGGGCCTGGCAATGAGCAGTTCTTC
CASGPGNEQFF
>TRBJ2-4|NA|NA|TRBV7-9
TGTGCCAGCAGCTTAGAGGCAGGCCCCAAAAACATTCAGTACTTC
CASSLEAGPKNIQYF
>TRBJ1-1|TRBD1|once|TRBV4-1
TGCGCCAGCAGCCAGCAGGGACAGGGTAGCACTGAAGCTTTCTTT
CASSQQGQGSTEAFF
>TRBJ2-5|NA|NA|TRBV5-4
TGTGCCAGCAGCTTGGGGGGGCCTGGGGAGACCCAGTACTTC
CASSLGGPGETQYF
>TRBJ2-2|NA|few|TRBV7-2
TGTGCCAGCAGCTTAGCGGCGGGGGCGGGCACCGGGGAGCTGTTTTTT
CASSLAAGAGTGELFF
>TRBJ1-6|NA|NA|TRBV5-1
TGCGCCAGCAGCTTGACAGGTCATAATTCACCCCTCCACTTT
CASSLTGHNSPLHF
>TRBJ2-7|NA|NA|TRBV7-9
TGTGCCAGCAGCTTAGCTGAGCTCGAGCAGTACTTC
CASSLAELEQYF
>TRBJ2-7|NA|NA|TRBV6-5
TGTGCCAGCAGTTTAGGAGGTGGCTCCTACGAGCAGTACTTC
CASSLGGGSYEQYF
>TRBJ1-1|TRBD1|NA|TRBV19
TGTGCCAGTAGTCCCCGACAGGGTCGCGTGAACACTGAAGCTTTCTTT
CASSPRQGRVNTEAFF
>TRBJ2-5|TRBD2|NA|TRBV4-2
TGTGCCAGCAGCCACAACGCAGAGCGGGGTGGGGAGACCCAGTACTTC
CASSHNAERGGETQYF
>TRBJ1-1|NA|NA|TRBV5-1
TGCGCCAGCAGAATTCAGTTAAACACTGAAGCTTTCTTT
CASRIQLNTEAFF
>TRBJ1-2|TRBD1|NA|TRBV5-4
TGTGCCAGCAGAGGGACAGACGAACGCGGGAGCTACACCTTC
CASRGTDERGSYTF
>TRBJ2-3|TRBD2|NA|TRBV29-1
TGCAGCGGGAGACTAGCGGTAGGGTCAGATACGCAGTATTTT
CSGRLAVGSDTQYF
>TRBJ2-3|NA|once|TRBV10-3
TGTGCCATCGGACTCGGGGGTCTAGATACGCAGTATTTT
CAIGLGGLDTQYF
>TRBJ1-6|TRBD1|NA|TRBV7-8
TGTGCCAGCAGCCTTATCTCAGGGGACAGGGGCCATTCACCCCTCCACTTT
CASSLISGDRGHSPLHF
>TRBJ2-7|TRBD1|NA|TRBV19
TGTGCCAGTAGTGCCGGGACAGGGACCTACGAGCAGTACTTC
CASSAGTGTYEQYF
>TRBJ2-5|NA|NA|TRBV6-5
TGTGCCAGCAGAGATTTAGCGGAGACCCAGTACTTC
CASRDLAETQYF
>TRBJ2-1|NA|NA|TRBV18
TGTGCCAGCTCACCACCGAACAGGGCCGGGGATGAGCAGTTCTTC
CASSPPNRAGDEQFF
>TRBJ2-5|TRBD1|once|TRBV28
TGTGCCAGCAAAAAGACAGGGTTCCAAGAGACCCAGTACTTC
CASKKTGFQETQYF
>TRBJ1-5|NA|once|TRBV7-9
TGTGCCAGCAGCCCCCTATCTTCGGGGGTACAGCCCCAGCATTTT
CASSPLSSGVQPQHF
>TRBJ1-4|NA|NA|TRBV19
TGTGCCAGTAGTATGGGATGGGGAGGTAATGAAAAACTGTTTTTT
CASSMGWGGNEKLFF
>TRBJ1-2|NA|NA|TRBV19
TGTGCCAGTAGTTGGGCAGGCTATAACTATGGCTACACCTTC
CASSWAGYNYGYTF
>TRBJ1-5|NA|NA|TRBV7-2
TGTGCCAGCAGCTCGGGATTGGGAGTGGGTCAGCCCCAGCATTTT
CASSSGLGVGQPQHF
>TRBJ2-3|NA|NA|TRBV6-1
TGTGCCAGCAGTGAAGGCGGGTTCACAGATACGCAGTATTTT
CASSEGGFTDTQYF
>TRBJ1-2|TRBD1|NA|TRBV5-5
TGTGCCAGCAGCTTGGGCACCGGGACAGTTTATGGCTACACCTTC
CASSLGTGTVYGYTF
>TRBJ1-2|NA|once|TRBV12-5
TGTGCTAGTGGTTTGTCGGGGTATGGCTACACCTTC
CASGLSGYGYTF
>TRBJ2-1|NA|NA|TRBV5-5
TGTGCCAGCAGCTTGGAAGGGGGCTCCTACAATGAGCAGTTCTTC
CASSLEGGSYNEQFF
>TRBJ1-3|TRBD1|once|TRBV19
TGTGCCAGTATGGGTGACAGGGGGCCCGTAAGGCGAAACACCATATATTTT
CASMGDRGPVRRNTIYF
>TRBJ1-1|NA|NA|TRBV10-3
TGTGCCATCAGGGACGACAGGCTGAACACTGAAGCTTTCTTT
CAIRDDRLNTEAFF
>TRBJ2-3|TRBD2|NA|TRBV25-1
TGTGCCAGCAGTGGTAGCGGGGCCCCGAGGGGCACAGATACGCAGTATTTT
CASSGSGAPRGTDTQYF
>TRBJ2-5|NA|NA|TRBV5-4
TGTGCCAGCAGCTTGGGTGGGGCCGAAGAGACCCAGTACTTC
CASSLGGAEETQYF
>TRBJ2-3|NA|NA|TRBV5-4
TGTGCCAGCAGCTTGCAGGGGCCAGGGATCACAGATACGCAGTATTTT
CASSLQGPGITDTQYF
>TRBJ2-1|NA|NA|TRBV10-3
TGTGCCATCAGTGCTGGCCAGGGGCTATACAATGAGCAGTTCTTC
CAISAGQGLYNEQFF
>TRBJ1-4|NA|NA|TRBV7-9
TGTGCCAGCAGCTCACTAGGGGGAAAGGCTGAAAAACTGTTTTTT
CASSSLGGKAEKLFF
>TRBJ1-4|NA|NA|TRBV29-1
TGCAGCGTTGTCGGGCAGGGTGAAAAACTGTTTTTT
CSVVGQGEKLFF
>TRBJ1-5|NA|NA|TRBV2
TGTGCCAGCAGTGAAGGCCGGGATCAGCCCCAGCATTTT
CASSEGRDQPQHF
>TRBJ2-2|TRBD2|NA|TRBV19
TGTGCCAGTAGTCTCCATAGCGGGGGGGCGAACACCGGGGAGCTGTTTTTT
CASSLHSGGANTGELFF
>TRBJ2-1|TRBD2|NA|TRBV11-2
TGTGCCAGCAGCCTTGCCGGGGGGGGGTATGAGCAGTTCTTC
CASSLAGGGYEQFF
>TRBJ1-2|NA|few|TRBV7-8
TGTGCCAGCAGCTTAGACGGGGACTATGGCTACACCTTC
CASSLDGDYGYTF
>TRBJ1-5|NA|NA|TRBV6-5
TGTGCCAGCGGCCGATATAGCAATCAGCCCCAGCATTTT
CASGRYSNQPQHF
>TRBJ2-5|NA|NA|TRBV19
TGTGCCAGTAGTATAAGGCCAGTGGGGCAGGGTGGGGAGACCCAGTACTTC
CASSIRPVGQGGETQYF